One sample yielded the 13 T cell receptor beta chains listed below, sequenced in a study of T cell repertoires in cytomegalovirus infection. A single record per CDR3 protein comes from TCRdb applying MiXCR to the reads. The sample lists some 70,000 distinct CDR3 sequences, 20% to 25% occurring once. The antigens these receptors bind are not known. The sample taken for sequencing was PBMCs, sequenced either directly or after in vitro stimulation (not recorded which). These receptors were collected from a human donor in good health (CMV status not recorded). Some clones in this sample may be carry-over from other donors' samples.

This chain links TRBV7-2 with TRBJ1-5; 7 nucleotides line up with TRBD1. Looked up from germline, CDR1 is SGHTA and CDR2 is FQGNSA. The CDR3 runs 15 residues. With V trimmed by 5 bases and J by 3 bases, 7 bases remained unmatched. The CDR3 reads CASSPEGAANQPQHF. The CDR3 DNA follows: TGTGCCAGCAGCCCAGAGGGGGCAGCCAATCAGCCCCAGCATTTT.

In this sample, this clonotype turned up many times. This chain links TRBV5-1 with TRBJ2-5; 12 bases fit TRBD2. The CDR3 spans 16 residues. The germline CDR1 and CDR2 sequences are SGHRS and YFSETQ. The J segment lost 1 base and the V segment lost 4 bases, leaving 5 bases of the junction unmatched. As DNA, the CDR3 is TGCGCCAGCAGCAGCGGACTAGCGGGATTCCAAGAGACCCAGTACTTC. Amino acid sequence: CASSSGLAGFQETQYF. The full variable domain, its missing parts supplied by reference TRBV5-1 and TRBJ2-5, is KAGVTQTPRYLIKTRGQQVTLSCSPISGHRSVSWYQQTPGQGLQFLFEYFSETQRNKGNFPGRFSGRQFSNSRSEMNVSTLELGDSALYLCASSSGLAGFQETQYFGPGTRLLVL.

The sample holds a few counts of this clonotype. The chain carries TRBV7-9 and TRBJ2-7; 9 bases map to TRBD1. CDR1 is SEHNR and CDR2 is FQNEAQ in the germline V gene (reference sequence). V lost 5 bases and J lost 8; bases outside the gene matches: 16. The CDR3 sequence is 16 residues long. CDR3 region: CASSPAFPGQGTQQYF. DNA of the CDR3: TGTGCCAGCAGCCCTGCTTTCCCGGGACAGGGTACACAGCAGTACTTC.

This clonotype was counted between two and nine times. The chain joins TRBV27 to TRBJ2-1; D is unclear. The ends were cut back, 6 bases at V and 4 bases at J, with 4 bases in the middle. Germline values: CDR1 MNHEY, CDR2 SMNVEV (reference sequence). The CDR3 covers 11 residues. The CDR3 DNA reads as TGTGCCAGCAGGGGATACAATGAGCAGTTCTTC. This sequence encodes CASRGYNEQFF.

This clonotype was detected many times. V is TRBV7-8 and J is TRBJ2-7, with D tentatively TRBD1 (6 bases). The V gene lost 0 bases and the J gene lost 7 bases, with 13 bases spanning the gap. The CDR3 contains 14 residues. Germline lookup yields CDR1 SGHVS and CDR2 FQNEAQ. The CDR3 nucleotides are TGTGCCAGCAGCTTAGCGGGGGCTAGTGGGGAGCAGTACTTC. Protein: CASSLAGASGEQYF.

The table lists this clonotype with a few counts. V usage is TRBV19 and J usage is TRBJ1-1, with 8 bases that match TRBD1. The ends lost 3 bases at V and 3 bases at J; junction bases unmatched: 12. This CDR3 is built from 17 residues. The germline V gene has CDR1 LNHDA and CDR2 SQIVND (reference sequence). As DNA, the CDR3 is TGTGCCAGTAGTATTCAATCACGACAGGGGATGTACACTGAAGCTTTCTTT. Translation: CASSIQSRQGMYTEAFF.

At least ten counts were recorded for this clonotype. The rearrangement uses TRBV7-8 and TRBJ2-5; maybe TRBD2 (5 bases). The V gene's germline CDR1 is SGHVS and CDR2 FQNEAQ. The CDR3 totals 13 residues. V lost 2 bases to trimming and J lost 5 bases, with 9 bases between them. In DNA form, the CDR3 reads TGTGCCAGCAGCTTAACTAGGATGGAGACCCAGTACTTC. Translating gives CASSLTRMETQYF.

This clonotype was counted a few times. This sequence joins TRBV28 and TRBJ2-5; D perhaps matches TRBD1 (5 bases). This CDR3 spans 16 amino acids. The germline V gene encodes CDR1 MDHEN and CDR2 SYDVKM. The V end lost 8 bases, the J end lost 1 base, and 20 bases lay between the germline ends. CDR3 nucleotides: TGTGCCAGCCGCGCCTCCTCCCGACAGATCCAAGAGACCCAGTACTTC. Translating it yields CASRASSRQIQETQYF.

J is TRBJ1-6 and V is TRBV7-6, with 9 nucleotides matching TRBD1. The trim removed 4 bases at V and 5 bases at J, leaving 6 bases unmatched. The CDR3 consists of 16 residues. Germline V gives CDR1 SGHVS, CDR2 FNYEAQ. CDR3 loop: CASSSDRGRNNSPLHF. CDR3 coding DNA: TGTGCCAGCAGCTCCGACAGGGGGAGGAATAATTCACCCCTCCACTTT.

The rearrangement joins TRBV7-2 to TRBJ2-3; D not certain. V was clipped by 5 bases and J by 7 bases, with 13 bases between them. The CDR3 sequence is 13 residues long. CDR1 and CDR2 (germline): SGHTA, FQGNSA. CDR3 loop: CASSQTESHTQYF. CDR3 nucleotides: TGTGCCAGCAGCCAGACCGAGAGCCATACGCAGTATTTT.

V and J are TRBV5-4 and TRBJ1-2; 12 bases agree with TRBD1. The CDR3 spans 15 residues. Per germline, CDR1 SGHNT and CDR2 YYREEE (reference sequence). V shed 3 bases and J 2 bases; nucleotides not matched to a gene: 2. CDR3 sequence: CASSSGTGGNYGYTF. In DNA form, the CDR3 reads TGTGCCAGCAGCTCTGGGACAGGGGGCAACTATGGCTACACCTTC.

V gene TRBV6-4 combines with J gene TRBJ1-5; D remains unclear. Germline V gene data show CDR1 as MRHNA and CDR2 as SNTAGT. V lost 3 bases to trimming and J lost 5 bases, with 8 bases between them. The CDR3 spans 13 residues. The CDR3 coding sequence is TGTGCCAGCAGTGAGTGGGTAGATCAGCCCCAGCATTTT. Translated: CASSEWVDQPQHF.

This clonotype has a count of ten or more. The chain joins TRBV12-3 or TRBV12-4 to TRBJ1-2, with D hard to call. Trimming took 7 bases from V and 3 from J, leaving 12 bases between them. This CDR3 region has 13 residues. CDR3 loop: CASTGWGDYGYTF. In nucleotides, the CDR3 is TGTGCCAGCACCGGGTGGGGAGACTATGGCTACACCTTC.